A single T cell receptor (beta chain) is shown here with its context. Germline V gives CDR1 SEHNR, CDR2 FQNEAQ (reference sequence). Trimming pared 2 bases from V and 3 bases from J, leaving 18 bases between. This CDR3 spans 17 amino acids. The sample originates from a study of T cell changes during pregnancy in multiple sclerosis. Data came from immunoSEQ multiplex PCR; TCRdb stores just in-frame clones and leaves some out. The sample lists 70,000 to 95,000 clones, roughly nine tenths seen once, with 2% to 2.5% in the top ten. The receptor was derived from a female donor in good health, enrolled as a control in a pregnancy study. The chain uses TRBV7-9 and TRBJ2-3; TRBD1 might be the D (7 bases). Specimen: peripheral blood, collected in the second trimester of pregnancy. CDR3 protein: CASSLPAGGNPTDTQYF. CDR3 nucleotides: TGTGCCAGCAGCTTACCGGCAGGGGGGAATCCGACAGATACGCAGTATTTT.